This TCR beta chain was sequenced for a study of T cell responses to AZD1222 COVID-19 vaccine. Study background: It was second doses at about 4 or about 12 weeks that were pooled.

About this clone itself: Its antigen is unknown.

Profiled with immunoSEQ multiplex PCR; TCRdb holds only in-frame clones, not every one. Here the sample spans about 120,000 clones, about nine tenths being singletons. Findings and limits, study-wide: White British donors predominated, females outnumbered males, and clonal diversity was possibly underestimated. Repertoires in all cases were sampled only once the peak T cell response had passed. Among those given AZD1222, only six were seropositive at baseline.

This material consisted of peripheral blood, taken on day 0 of AZD1222 vaccination. This clonotype originated in an adult in good health.

The chain's CDR3 is CASSGTGGAYEQYF. CDR3 nucleotide sequence: TGTGCCAGCAGCGGGACAGGGGGCGCCTACGAGCAGTACTTC. V is TRBV5-6 and J is TRBJ2-7; 12 bases fit TRBD1. Germline V gene lookup returns CDR1 SGHDT and CDR2 YYEEEE. The V and J ends lost 4 bases and 2 bases, in that order; junction bases with no gene match: 1. CDR3 size: 14 residues.